One and the same sample provided the 22 T cell receptor beta chains below, sequenced in a study of identifying expanded T cells in peripheral blood. TCRdb's table, derived via immunoSEQ multiplex PCR, lists solely in-frame clones and lacks some. The table has about 90,000 clones, 86% seen once. Sequenced sample: blood. The receptors derive from a person aged 18 to 70 in good health.

The chain carries TRBV6-1 and TRBJ2-4; D is ambiguous. Germline lookup yields CDR1 MNHNS and CDR2 SASEGT. With 7 bases removed from V and 7 bases from J, the gap between germline ends came to 11 bases. This CDR3 region has 12 residues. CDR3 protein: CASMGSINIQYF. The CDR3 DNA follows: TGTGCCAGCATGGGATCTATTAACATTCAGTACTTC.

CDR3 region: CSAETGNGYTF. The CDR3 DNA is TGCAGTGCTGAGACAGGGAATGGCTACACCTTC. This chain links TRBV20-1 with TRBJ1-2; 7 bases line up with TRBD1. CDR1 is DFQATT and CDR2 is SNEGSKA in the germline V gene (reference sequence). The CDR3 length is 11 residues. The ends lost 5 bases at V and 6 bases at J; junction bases unmatched: 3.

This clone was observed a few times. The J gene is TRBJ1-4, the V gene TRBV7-9, with a tentative D call TRBD1 (5 bases). Trimming took 2 bases from V and 4 from J, leaving 17 bases between them. Germline CDR1 is SEHNR and CDR2 is FQNEAQ (reference sequence). The CDR3 sequence is 17 residues long. CDR3 nucleotides: TGTGCCAGCAGCTTAAGTCCCGAGTCAGGGATTAATGAAAAACTGTTTTTT. Its translation is CASSLSPESGINEKLFF. Full variable domain (remainder filled in from reference TRBV7-9 and TRBJ1-4): DTGVSQNPRHKITKRGQNVTFRCDPISEHNRLYWYRQTLGQGPEFLTYFQNEAQLEKSRLLSDRFSAERPKGSFSTLEIQRTEQGDSAMYLCASSLSPESGINEKLFFGSGTQLSVL.

The gene calls are TRBV7-6 and TRBJ2-2, with 10 bases identical to TRBD1. Germline V CDR1 and CDR2: SGHVS, FNYEAQ. The CDR3 length is 16 residues. Trimming at V came to 3 bases and at J to 3 bases, leaving 4 bases not matched to a gene. The CDR3 DNA reads TGTGCCAGCAGCTTGGGACAGGGGAGTTACACCGGGGAGCTGTTTTTT. Protein product: CASSLGQGSYTGELFF.

A note on this clone: One junction end does not reproduce the germline sequence, and a read error may be involved. In DNA, the CDR3 is TGTGCCAGCAGCTTACTTCAGGGGAGAGGTAACAATGGCTACACCTTC. Its translation: CASSLLQGRGNNGYTF. V and J are TRBV13 and TRBJ1-2, with TRBD1 as a possible D gene (6 bases). The CDR3 contains 16 residues. Germline V gene data show CDR1 as PRHDT and CDR2 as FYEKMQ (reference sequence).

This chain joins TRBV5-6 and TRBJ2-3, with a weak D call TRBD1 (6 bases). The CDR3 loop spans 14 amino acids. Trimming took 4 bases from V and 2 from J, leaving 11 bases between them. The germline CDR1 and CDR2 sequences are SGHDT and YYEEEE. The CDR3 nucleotides read TGTGCCAGCAGCCATTGGACAGACACAGATACGCAGTATTTT. Translated: CASSHWTDTDTQYF.

This rearrangement joins TRBV19 to TRBJ2-7; 7 bases line up with TRBD1. The V gene's germline CDR1 is LNHDA and CDR2 SQIVND (reference sequence). This CDR3 spans 14 amino acids. The V and J ends lost 5 bases and 6 bases, in that order; junction bases with no gene match: 10. CDR3 sequence (DNA): TGTGCCAGTAGTTCGATAGACAGGGATGCCGAGCAGTACTTC. Residues: CASSSIDRDAEQYF.

This clone was counted once. V is TRBV7-2 and J is TRBJ2-5, with D uncertain. Germline lookup yields CDR1 SGHTA and CDR2 FQGNSA. The CDR3 has 14 residues. Trimming took off 5 bases at V and 5 bases at J, with 15 bases between the two ends. In DNA form, the CDR3 reads TGTGCCAGCAGCCTCGGTTGGGGTCCGGAGACCCAGTACTTC. Its translation is CASSLGWGPETQYF.

This sequence joins TRBV19 and TRBJ1-2, with D maybe TRBD1 (5 bases). The V end lost 6 bases, the J end lost 1 base, and 9 bases lay between the germline ends. The CDR3 sequence is 13 residues long. Germline V gene data show CDR1 as LNHDA and CDR2 as SQIVND (reference sequence). CDR3 sequence (DNA): TGTGCCAGTAGCATGGGGGGTAACTATGGCTACACCTTC. Its translation is CASSMGGNYGYTF.

The chain carries TRBV30 and TRBJ1-4, with D unclear. There are 17 residues in the CDR3. V shed 0 bases and J shed 4 bases, with 18 bases lying between them. Per the germline V gene, CDR1 is GTSNPN and CDR2 is SVGIG (reference sequence). As DNA, the CDR3 is TGTGCCTGGAGTGTACTCGGCAGCCTAAGTTTTAATGAAAAACTGTTTTTT. Translation: CAWSVLGSLSFNEKLFF.

The J gene is TRBJ2-1, the V gene TRBV29-1, with a weak D call TRBD2 (6 bases). Germline lookup yields CDR1 SQVTM and CDR2 ANQGSEA. Deletions cut 5 bases from V and 7 bases from J, with 15 bases between. The CDR3 totals 13 residues. In nucleotides, the CDR3 is TGCAGCGTTTGGGCGGGCGGGGCAAATGAGCAGTTCTTC. This sequence encodes CSVWAGGANEQFF.

The chain joins TRBV21-1 to TRBJ2-1; the table assigns TRBD2, which was not confirmed against the DNA. TRBV21-1 is reported as a pseudogene. CDR3 length: 15 residues. The CDR3 nucleotides read TGTGCCAGCAGCAAAATCCCACGGGGTGGTGATGAGCAGTTCTTC. As protein: CASSKIPRGGDEQFF.

V is TRBV18 and J is TRBJ1-5, with a weak D call TRBD1 (5 bases). This CDR3 has 14 amino acids. The V gene lost 2 bases and the J gene lost 4 bases, with 9 bases spanning the gap. The V gene's germline CDR1 is KGHSH and CDR2 LQKENI. The CDR3 spells CASSPSGGNQPQHF. CDR3 coding DNA: TGTGCCAGCTCACCAAGTGGGGGGAATCAGCCCCAGCATTTT.

This chain joins TRBV13 and TRBJ2-1; D is uncertain. The CDR3 length is 14 residues. V was cut by 7 bases and J by 1 base, with 11 bases left in between. Germline CDR1 is PRHDT and CDR2 is FYEKMQ (reference sequence). DNA for the CDR3: TGTGCCAGCAAGAAGAAGTATTCCTACAATGAGCAGTTCTTC. It encodes CASKKKYSYNEQFF.

The chain has TRBV6-5 and TRBJ1-2; 7 nucleotides align to TRBD1. V gave up 2 bases and J gave up 8 bases; unmatched junction bases: 8. Germline V gives CDR1 MNHEY, CDR2 SVGAGI. The CDR3 covers 14 residues. CDR3 in amino acids: CASSYGPGTDGYTF. In DNA form, the CDR3 reads TGTGCCAGCAGTTACGGTCCCGGGACAGACGGCTACACCTTC.

About this clone itself: The same CDR3 arises from other DNA sequences in this sample as well. V gene TRBV7-9 combines with J gene TRBJ2-1; D gene ambiguous. From germline, CDR1 is SEHNR and CDR2 FQNEAQ (reference sequence). Trimming took off 3 bases at V and 0 bases at J, with 3 bases between the two ends. This CDR3 is built from 13 residues. CDR3 coding DNA: TGTGCCAGCAGCTTGGGCTCCTACAATGAGCAGTTCTTC. It codes for CASSLGSYNEQFF.

The V gene is TRBV9, the J gene TRBJ1-2, with D unclear. The CDR3 has 12 residues. The germline V and J ends were trimmed by 3 bases and 3 bases, with 6 bases remaining between them. Germline loops: CDR1 SGDLS, CDR2 YYNGEE. The CDR3 loop is CASSGKDYGYTF. DNA of the CDR3: TGTGCCAGCAGCGGCAAGGACTATGGCTACACCTTC.

This clone showed up just once. The genes are TRBV4-3 and TRBJ1-2, with 8 nucleotides matching TRBD1. The CDR3 extends over 16 amino acids. Germline V gene sequence: CDR1 LGHNA, CDR2 YSLEER. The trim removed 1 base at V and 5 bases at J, leaving 9 bases unmatched. The CDR3 sequence: CASSQGTGSLTYGYTF. CDR3 nucleotides: TGCGCCAGCAGCCAAGGGACAGGGAGCCTGACGTATGGCTACACCTTC.

The chain is built from TRBV5-4 and TRBJ1-1; tentative D call: TRBD1 (6 bases). Trimming pared 2 bases from V and 3 bases from J, leaving 11 bases between. From germline, CDR1 is SGHNT and CDR2 YYREEE (reference sequence). This CDR3 is 14 amino acids long. The CDR3 bases are TGTGCCAGCAGCTTTCAGGGGAAGCACACTGAAGCTTTCTTT. Its protein is CASSFQGKHTEAFF.

The chain is built from TRBV9 and TRBJ1-2; TRBD1 is a possible D gene (5 bases). The CDR3 spans 19 residues. Germline V lookup: CDR1 SGDLS, CDR2 YYNGEE. V lost 0 bases, J lost 4 bases, and 25 bases lay in between. The CDR3 DNA reads TGTGCCAGCAGCGTAGTTCCCCTCAACCCTTTAGGGACGGCCTATGGCTACACCTTC. This gives the protein CASSVVPLNPLGTAYGYTF.

J is TRBJ1-5 and V is TRBV18; a possible D gene is TRBD1 (5 bases). This CDR3 is 22 amino acids long. Germline V gene sequence: CDR1 KGHSH, CDR2 LQKENI. V was clipped by 0 bases and J by 5 bases, with 32 bases between them. The chain's CDR3 is CASSPPGPQKLLRPKSYQPQHF. The CDR3 coding sequence is TGTGCCAGCTCACCACCGGGACCCCAAAAACTGTTACGACCCAAAAGTTATCAGCCCCAGCATTTT.

In DNA form, the CDR3 reads TGTGCCAGCAGCGTAGGGACAGGGGGCACGCGTTCCTACAATGAGCAGTTCTTC. Protein product: CASSVGTGGTRSYNEQFF. The chain uses TRBV9 and TRBJ2-1, with 11 positions matching TRBD1. The junction had 6 bases not matched to a gene; V was cut back by 0 bases and J by 1 base. The CDR3 is 18 amino acids. Germline V CDR1 and CDR2: SGDLS, YYNGEE.